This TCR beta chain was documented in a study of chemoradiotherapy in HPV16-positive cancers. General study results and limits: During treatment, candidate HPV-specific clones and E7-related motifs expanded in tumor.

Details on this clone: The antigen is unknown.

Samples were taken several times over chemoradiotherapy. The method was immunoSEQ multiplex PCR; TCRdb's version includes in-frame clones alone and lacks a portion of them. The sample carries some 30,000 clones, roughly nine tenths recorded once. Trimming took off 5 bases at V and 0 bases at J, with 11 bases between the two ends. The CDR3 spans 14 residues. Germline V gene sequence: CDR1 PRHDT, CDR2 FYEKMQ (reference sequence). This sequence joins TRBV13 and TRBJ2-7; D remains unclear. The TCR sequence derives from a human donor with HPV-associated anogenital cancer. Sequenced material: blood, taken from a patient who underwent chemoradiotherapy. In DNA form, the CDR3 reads TGTGCCAGCAGCCCCGACGGACCCTCCTACGAGCAGTACTTC. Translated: CASSPDGPSYEQYF.